The present T cell receptor beta chain was sequenced within a study of T cells after posttransplantation cyclophosphamide. This clone was picked up many times. Its specificity is not known. General study results and limits: Later blood repertoires were often dominated by clones from the donor CD8+ memory compartment. TRB clonality was highly associated with recipient CMV seropositivity and reactivation. Skin or GI-infiltrating T cells shared few TRB sequences with blood.

This CDR3 comprises 15 residues. Germline V gene lookup returns CDR1 MNHEY and CDR2 SVGAGI. V gave up 5 bases and J gave up 3 bases; unmatched junction bases: 4. Profiled with immunoSEQ multiplex PCR; TCRdb holds only in-frame clones, not every one. Listed here are around 34,000 clones without any singletons, the top ten holding around 6.5%. The sample taken for sequencing was PBMCs. The chain recombines TRBV6-5 with TRBJ2-7; 13 bases agree with TRBD2. This clonotype was sampled from a woman between 50 and 59 years old in good health and a related stem cell transplant donor. The CDR3 loop reads CASSAGLAGYYEQYF. For the CDR3, the DNA is TGTGCCAGCAGTGCGGGACTAGCGGGATACTACGAGCAGTACTTC.